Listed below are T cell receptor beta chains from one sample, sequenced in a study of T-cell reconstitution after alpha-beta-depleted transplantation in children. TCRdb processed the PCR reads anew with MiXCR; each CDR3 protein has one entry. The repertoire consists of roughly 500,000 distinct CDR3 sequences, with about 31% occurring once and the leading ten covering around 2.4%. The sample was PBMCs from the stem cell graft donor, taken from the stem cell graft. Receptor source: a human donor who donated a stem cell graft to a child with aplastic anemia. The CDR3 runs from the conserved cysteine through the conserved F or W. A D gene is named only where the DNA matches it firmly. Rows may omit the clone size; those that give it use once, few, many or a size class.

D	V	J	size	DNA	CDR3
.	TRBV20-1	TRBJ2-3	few	TGCAGTGCTAGAACCCTGACAGATACGCAGTATTTT	CSARTLTDTQYF
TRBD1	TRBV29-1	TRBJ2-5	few	TGCAGCGGACAGGGGGCGGGGGAGACCCAGTACTTC	CSGQGAGETQYF
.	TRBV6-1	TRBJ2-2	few	TGTGCCAGCAGCATACAGGGGAACACCGGGGAGCTGTTTTTT	CASSIQGNTGELFF
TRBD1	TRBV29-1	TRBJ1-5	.	TGCAGCGTTGCAGGGGGCGACCAGCCCCAGCATTTT	CSVAGGDQPQHF
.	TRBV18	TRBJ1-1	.	TGTGCCAGCTCCCCGACAGGTCTCTGGGACACTGAAGCTTTCTTT	CASSPTGLWDTEAFF
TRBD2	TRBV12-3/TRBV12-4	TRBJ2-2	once	TGTGCCAGCAGTTTATATGGGACTAGTGCCGGGGAGCTGTTTTTT	CASSLYGTSAGELFF
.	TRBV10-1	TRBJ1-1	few	TGCGCCAGCAGTGATACGGGGGTAGAAGCTTTCTTT	CASSDTGVEAFF
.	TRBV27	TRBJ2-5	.	TGTGCCAGCAGTGTAGGAGGTGCTCGAGCCCAGTACTTC	CASSVGGARAQYF
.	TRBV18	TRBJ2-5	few	TGTGCCAGCTCACCATTTTCAGAGGTGGTGGAGACCCAGTACTTC	CASSPFSEVVETQYF
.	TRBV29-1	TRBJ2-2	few	TGCAGCGTTATCGGGTCCTCTGCCACCGGGGAGCTGTTTTTT	CSVIGSSATGELFF
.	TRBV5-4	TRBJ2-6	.	TGTGCCAGCAGCTTCTTCGGGGTTTCTGGGGCCAACGTCCTGACTTTC	CASSFFGVSGANVLTF
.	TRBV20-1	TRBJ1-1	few	TGCAGTGCTAGAGATGGGAACAGGATGAACACTGAAGCTTTCTTT	CSARDGNRMNTEAFF